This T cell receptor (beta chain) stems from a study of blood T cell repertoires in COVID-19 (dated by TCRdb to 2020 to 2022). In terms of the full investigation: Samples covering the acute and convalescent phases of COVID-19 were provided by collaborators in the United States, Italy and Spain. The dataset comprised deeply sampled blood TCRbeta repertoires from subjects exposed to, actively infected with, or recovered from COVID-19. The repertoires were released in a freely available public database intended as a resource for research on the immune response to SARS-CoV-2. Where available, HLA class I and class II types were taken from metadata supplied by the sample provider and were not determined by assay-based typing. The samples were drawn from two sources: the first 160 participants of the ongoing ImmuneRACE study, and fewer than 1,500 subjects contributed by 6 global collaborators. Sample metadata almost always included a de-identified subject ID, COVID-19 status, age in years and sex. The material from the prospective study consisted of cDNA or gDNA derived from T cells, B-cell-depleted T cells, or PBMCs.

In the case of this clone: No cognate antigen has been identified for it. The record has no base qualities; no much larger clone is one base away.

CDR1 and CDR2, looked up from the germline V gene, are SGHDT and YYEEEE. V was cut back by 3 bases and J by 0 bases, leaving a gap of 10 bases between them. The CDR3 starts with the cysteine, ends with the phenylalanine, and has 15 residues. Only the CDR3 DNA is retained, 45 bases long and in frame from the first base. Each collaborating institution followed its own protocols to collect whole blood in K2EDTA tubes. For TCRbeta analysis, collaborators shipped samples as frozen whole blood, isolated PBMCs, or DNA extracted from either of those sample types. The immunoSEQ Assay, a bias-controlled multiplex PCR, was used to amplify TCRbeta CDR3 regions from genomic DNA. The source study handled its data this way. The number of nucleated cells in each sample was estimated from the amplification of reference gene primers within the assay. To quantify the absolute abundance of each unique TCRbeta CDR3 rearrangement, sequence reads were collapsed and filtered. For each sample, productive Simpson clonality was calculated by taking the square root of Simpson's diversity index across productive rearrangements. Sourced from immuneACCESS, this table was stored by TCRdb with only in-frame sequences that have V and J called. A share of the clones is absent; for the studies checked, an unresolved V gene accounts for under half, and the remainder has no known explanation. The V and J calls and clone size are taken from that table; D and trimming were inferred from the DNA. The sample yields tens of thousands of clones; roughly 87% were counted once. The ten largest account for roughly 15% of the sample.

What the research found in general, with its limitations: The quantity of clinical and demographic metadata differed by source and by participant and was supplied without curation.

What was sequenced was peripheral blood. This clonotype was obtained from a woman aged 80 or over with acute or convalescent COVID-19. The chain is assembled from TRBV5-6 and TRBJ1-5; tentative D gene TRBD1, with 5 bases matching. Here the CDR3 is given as CASSWGGTSNQPQHF. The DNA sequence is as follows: TGTGCCAGCAGCTGGGGGGGAACTAGCAATCAGCCCCAGCATTTT.